This T cell receptor (beta chain) was captured in a study of graft-versus-host responses after intestinal transplantation. This table comes from immunoSEQ multiplex PCR, and its TCRdb copy is limited to in-frame clones, with some not included. The sample includes approximately 21,000 clones, about 57% of them seen just once. Deletions cut 0 bases from V and 6 bases from J, with 29 bases between. The V gene's germline CDR1 is GTSNPN and CDR2 SVGIG (reference sequence). There are 19 residues in the CDR3. The plating included some 200,000 irradiated, violet-dye-labeled stimulator cells together with some 200,000 CFSE-labeled responder cells.

The rearrangement joins TRBV30 to TRBJ2-5; D is undetermined. This TCR came from a human patient who received an intestinal transplant. The sample in question was alloreactive CD4+ T cells from a mixed lymphocyte reaction culture, obtained before intestinal transplant. The subset denotes: CFSE-low proliferating T cells sorted from roughly six-day pre-transplant mixed lymphocyte reaction (GvH or HvG direction). The chain's CDR3 is CAWSVPLSTASYQLQTQYF. The CDR3 nucleotides read TGTGCCTGGAGTGTACCCCTGTCGACTGCGTCCTACCAATTGCAGACCCAGTACTTC.